This T cell receptor beta chain was captured by sequencing in a study of T cells in Graves' hyperthyroidism and ophthalmopathy. Study outcomes and limitations: From stable hyperthyroidism, ophthalmopathy was separated by a 13 V-J model.

RNA transcripts provided the source from which TCR beta CDR3 regions were amplified. First-round RT-PCR targeting the TCR CDR3 was performed with the HTBI primer set. TCRdb analysed the multiplex PCR reads with MiXCR anew, one entry per CDR3 protein. The table lists about 520,000 distinct CDR3 sequences, about 24% of them singletons. The CDR3 extends over 13 amino acids. Deletions cut 6 bases from V and 3 bases from J, with 11 bases between. Germline V CDR1 and CDR2: MNHEY, SVGAGI. This clonotype was detected ten times or more. Its cognate antigen is unknown. Clinical symptoms, serum thyroxine, TRAb, thyroid ultrasound and orbital computed tomography informed diagnoses.

The sequencing sample was made of blood. The receptor's source is a woman in her twenties or thirties with Graves' ophthalmopathy. This chain connects TRBV6-5 to TRBJ1-2; the D is unclear. This chain's CDR3 is CASRGIEDYGYTF. CDR3 in DNA: TGTGCCAGCAGGGGCATCGAGGACTATGGCTACACCTTC.